This TCR beta chain emerged from a study of regulatory T cells in long-lasting Graves disease (dated by TCRdb to 2020 to 2022). For the wider study: Persistent Graves' disease was defined as antithyroid drug treatment for over 5 years with persistently positive TSH receptor autoantibodies. Antithyroid drugs had been taken for 10 to 13 years on average by persistent Graves' disease patients in the clinical cohort. Peripheral blood TCR sequencing and RNA sequencing compared persistent Graves' disease patients with newly diagnosed Graves' disease patients. The study was registered as a clinical trial and conducted in China. A total of around 33 samples were covered by TCR sequencing, comprising approximately 13 persistent and about 20 newly diagnosed Graves' disease patients. General conclusions and limits of the study: More public clonotypes were shared among persistent patients (2,741) than among newly diagnosed patients (roughly 1,000). Because the primary lesion, thyroid tissue, could not be accessed, the study looked at peripheral blood alone. TRBV28, TRBJ1-2 and TRBJ2-5 were preferentially used in persistent disease, while TRBV20-1 and TRBJ2-1 were favored in newly diagnosed disease. Sequencing and analysis were limited to the TCR beta chain. The authors noted that the small sample size was a limitation that may lower accuracy. Compared with newly diagnosed patients, persistent Graves' disease patients had lower TCR Shannon entropy and fewer highly expanded clones, which suggests clonal expansion.

As for this clonotype: There is no known antigen for this receptor. No clone much larger than this one lies a single base away; base qualities are absent.

The sample's time point label, in plain terms: persistent/refractory GD, antithyroid drugs over 5 years with positive TRAb. For both TCR sequencing and RNA sequencing, RNA was extracted from PBMCs in TRIzol. The diagnosis of Graves' disease followed American Thyroid Association guidelines. The patients came from an endocrinology department in Xi'an, China. Each patient gave approximately 9.7 milliliters of peripheral blood, collected in an EDTA anticoagulant tube. Ficoll Paque Plus density gradient separation was used to isolate PBMCs, and no further T cell sorting was done. An Agilent 2100 Bioanalyzer and agarose gel were used to check RNA quality, and a NanoDrop 2000 was used to measure RNA concentration. Per the germline V gene, MGHDK is the CDR1 and SYGVNS is the CDR2. From cysteine to phenylalanine, the CDR3 is 14 amino acids long. Of the read, only the CDR3 DNA is kept; its 42 bases are in frame from base 1. V gives up 4 bases and J gives up 1 base, and the segment between their germline ends measures 10 bases.

Library creation used multiplex PCR. The sequencing machine was an Illumina HiSeq 4000. CDR3 regions were amplified by Arm-PCR with iRepertoire HTBI primers to construct TCR beta libraries. Before sequencing, the PCR products went through gel purification. Per the original workflow: Across samples, about 64 TRBV and around 15 TRBJ segments were identified and used for gene usage analysis of CDR3 amino acid clonotypes. COPE and FqMerger were used to merge filtered high-quality paired reads into contigs. BLAST was used to align contigs to the IMGT TRBV, TRBD and TRBJ reference genes, and CDR3 was defined following IMGT. Highly expanded clones were defined as clonotypes with a frequency above 0.1%. Shannon entropy served as the measure of repertoire diversity, while the Gini coefficient captured V-J evenness. Public clonotypes were defined as clonotypes shared by more than one individual. TCRdb reprocessing: public reads trimmed at Q25 with fastp, clones called with MiXCR, in-frame beta chains kept. CDR3 protein duplicates are merged, each entry listing the most common genes and DNA. In this record, the V and J calls reflect TCRdb's handling and not the investigators' own analysis. A total of roughly 700,000 distinct CDR3 sequences appear in this sample, approximately 31% of them only once. Under 55% of the sample is in the top ten clones.

The specimen comprised peripheral blood mononuclear cells (PBMCs), sampled when the disease was refractory, from a patient treated with antithyroid drugs. The V gene is TRBV25-1 and the J gene is TRBJ1-1; no D gene call is confident. The sequence derives from a female donor with Graves disease. The bases are TGTGCCAGCAGTGCCGAGGTAGCGAACACTGAAGCTTTCTTT. Translated, it reads CASSAEVANTEAFF.